The present entry profiles one T cell receptor (beta chain) with its context. The antigen remains unidentified. This entry is derived from a study of OX40 agonist ivuxolimab in advanced cancers. Study context: Patients receiving dose escalation had hepatocellular carcinoma, melanoma, renal cell or head and neck cancer.

Study-wide results and caveats: Among the lowest levels of clonal expansion were found in partial responders at 0.1-3.0 mg/kg.

This table comes from immunoSEQ multiplex PCR, and its TCRdb copy is limited to in-frame clones, with some not included. Of around 35,000 clones listed, roughly 80% are singletons. Germline loops: CDR1 MDHEN, CDR2 SYDVKM. Trimming pared 6 bases from V and 7 bases from J, leaving 12 bases between. This CDR3 comprises 12 residues. The sequence was obtained from an adult with an advanced solid tumor such as melanoma, head and neck, liver or kidney cancer. The specimen comprised CD4+ or CD8+ T cells sorted from blood, sampled in a trial of the OX40 agonist ivuxolimab. The V call is TRBV28, the J call TRBJ1-2, with a tentative D call TRBD1 (5 bases). The CDR3 loop is CASRPIQGGYTF. Written as DNA, the CDR3 is TGTGCCAGCAGGCCTATCCAGGGTGGCTACACCTTC.